The subject of this entry is one T cell receptor beta chain. Its cognate antigen is unknown. Use of 60 Vbeta and 13 Jbeta primers characterized the PCR. Generated by immunoSEQ multiplex PCR, the TCRdb table keeps only in-frame clones and is missing some. The data contain about 190,000 clones, 70% to 75% of them singletons. This sample stems from a study of cytomegalovirus exposure and HLA in healthy donors. Whole-study results and caveats: The study designated about 160 TCR beta chains cytomegalovirus-associated. The study found most TCR sequences rare, yet found some public TCRs in many donors.

Material for sequencing was PBMCs. The sequence came from a young man in good health and CMV-seropositive.

CDR3 DNA sequence: TGTGCCAGCTCACCGACGGAGAACTATGGCTACACCTTC. Its protein product is CASSPTENYGYTF. V and J are TRBV18 and TRBJ1-2; D gene unclear. There are 13 residues in the CDR3. CDR1 KGHSH and CDR2 LQKENI come from the germline V gene. With 3 bases removed from V and 2 bases from J, the gap between germline ends came to 7 bases.